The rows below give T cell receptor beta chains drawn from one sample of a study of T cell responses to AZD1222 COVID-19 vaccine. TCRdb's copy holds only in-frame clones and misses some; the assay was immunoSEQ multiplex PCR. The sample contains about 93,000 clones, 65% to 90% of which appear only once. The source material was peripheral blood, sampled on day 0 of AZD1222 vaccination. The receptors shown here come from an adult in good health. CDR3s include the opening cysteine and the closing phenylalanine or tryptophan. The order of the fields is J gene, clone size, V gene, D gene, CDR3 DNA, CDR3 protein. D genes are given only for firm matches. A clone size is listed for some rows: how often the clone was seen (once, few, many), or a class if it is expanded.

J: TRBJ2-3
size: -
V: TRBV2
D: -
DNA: TGTGCCAGCAGTCCCTGGGACCGCTCAACGGGAGATACGCAGTATTTT
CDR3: CASSPWDRSTGDTQYF

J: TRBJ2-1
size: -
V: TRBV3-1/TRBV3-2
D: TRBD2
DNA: TGTGCCAGCAGCCAAGATACGGGACTAGGGTCGGCTGAGCAGTTCTTC
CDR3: CASSQDTGLGSAEQFF

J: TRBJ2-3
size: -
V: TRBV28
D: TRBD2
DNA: TGTGCCAGCAGTTCGACCCGACTAGCGGGAGTCGTTGAAGATACGCAGTATTTT
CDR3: CASSSTRLAGVVEDTQYF

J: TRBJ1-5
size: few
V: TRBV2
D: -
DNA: TGTGCCAGCAGTGCCCCCGGCGGGGGGCGCTTTTCGAATCAGCCCCAGCATTTT
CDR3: CASSAPGGGRFSNQPQHF

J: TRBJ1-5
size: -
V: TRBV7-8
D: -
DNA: TGTGCCAGCAGCTTAGGAGGTGGCAATCAGCCCCAGCATTTT
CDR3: CASSLGGGNQPQHF

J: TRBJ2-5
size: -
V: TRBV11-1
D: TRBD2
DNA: TGTGCCAGCAGCCCCTATAGCGGGGACCTCCAAGAGACCCAGTACTTC
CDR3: CASSPYSGDLQETQYF

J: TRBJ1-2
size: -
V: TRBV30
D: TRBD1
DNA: TGTGCCTGGGGGACAGGCTATGGCTACACCTTC
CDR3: CAWGTGYGYTF

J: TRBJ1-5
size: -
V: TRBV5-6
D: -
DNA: TGTGCCAGCAGCTTTTCTCCGAGGGCCGGCAATCAGCCCCAGCATTTT
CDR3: CASSFSPRAGNQPQHF

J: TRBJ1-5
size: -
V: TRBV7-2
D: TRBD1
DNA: TGTGCCAGCAGCCCTCCGGGACAGGATAGAGGGCCCCAGCATTTT
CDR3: CASSPPGQDRGPQHF

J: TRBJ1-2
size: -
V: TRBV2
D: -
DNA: TGTGCCAGCAGCACCGAGAACTATGGCTACACCTTC
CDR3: CASSTENYGYTF

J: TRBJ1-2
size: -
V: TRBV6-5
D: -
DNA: TGTGCCAGCAGTTACTCTGGCGACAACAGGGGCTACACCTTC
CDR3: CASSYSGDNRGYTF

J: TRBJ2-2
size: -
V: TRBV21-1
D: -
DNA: TGTGCCAGCAGCTACGGACAGGGGGCAAACACCGGGGAGCTGTTTTTT
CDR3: CASSYGQGANTGELFF

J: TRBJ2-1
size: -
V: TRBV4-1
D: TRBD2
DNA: TGCGCCAGCAGCCAAGGACTAGCGGGAACAGGCGTCCTCAATGAGCAGTTCTTC
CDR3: CASSQGLAGTGVLNEQFF

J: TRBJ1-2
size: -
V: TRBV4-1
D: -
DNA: TGCGCCAGCAGCCTCAGTAGGCAGGGCGCTTATGGCTACACCTTC
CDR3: CASSLSRQGAYGYTF

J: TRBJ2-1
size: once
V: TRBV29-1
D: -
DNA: TGCAGCGTTGGCCCGACTGACAATGAGCAGTTCTTC
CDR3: CSVGPTDNEQFF

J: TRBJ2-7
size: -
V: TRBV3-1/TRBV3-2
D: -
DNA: TGTGCCAGCAGCCAAGGGAACCTCCTCTCCTACGAGCAGTACTTC
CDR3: CASSQGNLLSYEQYF

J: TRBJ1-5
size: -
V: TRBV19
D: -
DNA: TGTGCCAGTAGTATCGATACCACGGGGAGCCAGCATTTT
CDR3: CASSIDTTGSQHF

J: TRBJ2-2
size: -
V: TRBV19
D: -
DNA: TGTGCCAGTAAAATCGGGGGCTCGAACACCGGGGAGCTGTTTTTT
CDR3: CASKIGGSNTGELFF

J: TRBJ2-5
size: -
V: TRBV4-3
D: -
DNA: TGCGCCAGCAGCCAAGATCGGGCAGCTCGGGAGACCCAGTACTTC
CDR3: CASSQDRAARETQYF

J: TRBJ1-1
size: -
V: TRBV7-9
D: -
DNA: TGTGCCAGCAGCTGGTGGGAGAACACTGAAGCTTTCTTT
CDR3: CASSWWENTEAFF

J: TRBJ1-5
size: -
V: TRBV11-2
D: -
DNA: TGTGCCAGCAGCTTGGGTGACGCCGGCCACCATCAGCCCCAGCATTTT
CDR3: CASSLGDAGHHQPQHF

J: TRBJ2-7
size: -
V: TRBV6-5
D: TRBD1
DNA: TGTGCCAGCAGTACAGGGGGCGCCTACGAGCAGTACTTC
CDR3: CASSTGGAYEQYF

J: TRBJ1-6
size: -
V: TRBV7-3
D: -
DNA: TGTGCCAGCAGCTCACAGGGTAATTCACCCCTCCACTTT
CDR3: CASSSQGNSPLHF